The clone carrying this T cell receptor (beta chain) has more than one count but fewer than ten. Its antigen is unknown. The data were taken from a study of siplizumab effects on memory and regulatory T cells. Only in-frame clones appear in the TCRdb table, and some are missing; sequencing was by immunoSEQ multiplex PCR. Here the sample spans 90,000 to 130,000 clones, roughly 89% being singletons. Per the germline V gene, CDR1 is ENHRY and CDR2 is SYGVKD. V was trimmed by 3 bases and J by 2 bases, leaving 11 bases between them. The CDR3 runs 14 residues. Study outcomes and limitations: Many proliferating CD4+ or CD8+ clones remained unclassified. Roughly 75-97% of them could not be assigned either a naive or a memory phenotype. Sequences below about 10^-5 frequency were poorly captured, and few alloreactive clones mapped to unstimulated subsets. Naive T cell populations appeared to exhibit greater diversity than memory cells and appeared to be major alloresponse contributors. Proliferating siplizumab-culture Tregs lacked confirmation of suppressive function.

The chain carries TRBV10-3 and TRBJ2-7; TRBD2 is a possible D gene (6 bases). The sample was CD4+ T cells sorted from blood. The receptor was derived from a human donor in good health. As DNA, the CDR3 is TGTGCCATCAGTGATCCGGGGGAGACCTACGAGCAGTACTTC. Residues: CAISDPGETYEQYF.